This record concerns one T cell receptor (beta chain) sequence. Its antigen is still unknown. No much larger clone is present one base from it, and per-base qualities are unavailable. TCRbeta CDR3 regions were amplified from genomic DNA using the immunoSEQ Assay, a bias-controlled multiplex PCR. Per the original workflow: Nucleated cell counts per sample were estimated from amplification of reference gene primers within the assay. To quantify the absolute abundance of each unique TCRbeta CDR3 rearrangement, sequence reads were collapsed and filtered. Productive Simpson clonality was computed per sample as the square root of Simpson's diversity index over productive rearrangements. TCRdb carries this immuneACCESS record with in-frame sequences only. Its versions omit some clonotypes, under half of them owing to an unresolved V gene in the studies checked, with the rest unexplained. V, J and clone size are those of that table, while D and trimming were read from the DNA. Present in this sample are just over 200,000 clones, over 60% of which were seen just once. Clones ranked in the top ten supply 5.5% to 7% of the sample.

This sample is drawn from a study of blood T cell repertoires in COVID-19 (TCRdb year 2020). About the investigation overall: Collaborator samples came from the United States, Italy and Spain and covered acute and convalescent phases of COVID-19. Where HLA class I and class II types were available, the types were taken from metadata supplied by the sample provider, not from assay-based typing. Sample metadata almost always included a de-identified subject ID, COVID-19 status, age in years and sex. The material from the prospective study consisted of cDNA or gDNA derived from T cells, B-cell-depleted T cells, or PBMCs. The repertoires were released in a freely available public database intended as a resource for research on the immune response to SARS-CoV-2. Deeply sampled blood TCRbeta repertoires from subjects exposed to, actively infected with, or recovered from COVID-19 were included in the dataset. The samples were drawn from the first 160 participants of the ongoing ImmuneRACE study and from 1,254 subjects provided by 6 global collaborators. The paper as a whole reports these results and caveats: The amount of clinical and demographic metadata varied by source and participant and was provided uncurated.

Whole blood was collected in K2EDTA tubes by collaborating institutions according to the institutions' own protocols. Collaborator samples were shipped for TCRbeta analysis as frozen whole blood, isolated PBMCs, or DNA extracted from either sample type. This receptor was identified in a woman between 65 and 79 years old with acute or convalescent COVID-19. Sequencing input: peripheral blood.

The CDR3 region has the sequence CAISDQGNTEAFF. The nucleotide sequence reads TGTGCCATCAGTGACCAGGGGAACACTGAAGCTTTCTTT. The sequence is built from TRBV10-3 and TRBJ1-1; the D gene is possibly TRBD1, with 5 bases matching. Including cysteine and phenylalanine, the CDR3 has 13 amino acids. Just CDR3 DNA is preserved here, 39 bases in frame from base 1. The germline V gene supplies CDR1 ENHRY and CDR2 SYGVKD. V loses 3 bases, J loses 1 base, and the germline ends lie 6 bases apart.